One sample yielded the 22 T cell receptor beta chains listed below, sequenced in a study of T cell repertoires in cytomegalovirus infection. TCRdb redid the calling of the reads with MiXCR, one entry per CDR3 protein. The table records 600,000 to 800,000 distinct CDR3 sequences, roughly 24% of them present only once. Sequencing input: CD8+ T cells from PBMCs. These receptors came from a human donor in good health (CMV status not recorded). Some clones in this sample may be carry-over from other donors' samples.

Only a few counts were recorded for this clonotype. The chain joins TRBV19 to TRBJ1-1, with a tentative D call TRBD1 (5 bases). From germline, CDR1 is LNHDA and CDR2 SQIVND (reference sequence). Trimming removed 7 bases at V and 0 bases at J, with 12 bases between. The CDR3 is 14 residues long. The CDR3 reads CASITRDMNTEAFF. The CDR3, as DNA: TGTGCCAGTATTACCAGGGATATGAACACTGAAGCTTTCTTT.

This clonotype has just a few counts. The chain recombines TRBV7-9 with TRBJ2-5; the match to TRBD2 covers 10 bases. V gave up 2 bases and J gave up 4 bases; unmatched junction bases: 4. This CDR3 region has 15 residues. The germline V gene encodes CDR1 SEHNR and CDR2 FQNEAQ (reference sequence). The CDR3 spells CASSLFTSGAETQYF. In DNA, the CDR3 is TGTGCCAGCAGCTTATTTACTAGCGGGGCAGAGACCCAGTACTTC.

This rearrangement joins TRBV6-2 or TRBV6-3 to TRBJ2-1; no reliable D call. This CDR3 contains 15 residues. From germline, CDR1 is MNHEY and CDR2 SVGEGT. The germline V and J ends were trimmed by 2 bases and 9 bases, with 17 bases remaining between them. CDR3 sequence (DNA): TGTGCCAGCAGTTACGTCGGCCAGTCGGACCCTGAGCAGTTCTTC. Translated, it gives CASSYVGQSDPEQFF.

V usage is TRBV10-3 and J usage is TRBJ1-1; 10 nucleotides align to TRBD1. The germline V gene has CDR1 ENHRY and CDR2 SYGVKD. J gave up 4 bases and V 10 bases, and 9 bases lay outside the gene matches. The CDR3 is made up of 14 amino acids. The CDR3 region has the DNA TGTGCCACCCGGGACAGGGGAGTGGCCACTGAAGCTTTCTTT. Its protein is CATRDRGVATEAFF.

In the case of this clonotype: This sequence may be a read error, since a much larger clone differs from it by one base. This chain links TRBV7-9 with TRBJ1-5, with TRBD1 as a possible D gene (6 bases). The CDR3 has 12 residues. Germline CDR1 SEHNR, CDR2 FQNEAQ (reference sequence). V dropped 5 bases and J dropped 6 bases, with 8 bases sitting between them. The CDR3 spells CASSTGIQPQHF. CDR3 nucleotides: TGTGCCAGCAGCACAGGGATTCAGCCCCAGCATTTT.

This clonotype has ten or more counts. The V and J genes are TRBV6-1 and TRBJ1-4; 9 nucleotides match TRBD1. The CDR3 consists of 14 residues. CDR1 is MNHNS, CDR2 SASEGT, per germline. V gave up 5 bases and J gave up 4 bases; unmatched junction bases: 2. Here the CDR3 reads CASSPGQGNEKLFF. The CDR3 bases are TGTGCCAGCAGTCCGGGACAGGGTAATGAAAAACTGTTTTTT.

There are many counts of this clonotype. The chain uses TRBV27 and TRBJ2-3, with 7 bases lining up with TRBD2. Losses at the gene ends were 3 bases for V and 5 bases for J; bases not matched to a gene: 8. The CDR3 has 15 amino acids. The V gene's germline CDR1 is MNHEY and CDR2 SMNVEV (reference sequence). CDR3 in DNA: TGTGCCAGCAGTTTCAGAGCGGGGAGGGAAGATACGCAGTATTTT. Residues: CASSFRAGREDTQYF.

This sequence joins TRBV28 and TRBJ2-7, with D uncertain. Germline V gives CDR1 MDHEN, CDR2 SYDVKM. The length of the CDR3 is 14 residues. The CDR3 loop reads CANSSVDWFNEQYV. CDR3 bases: TGTGCCAACAGTTCCGTCGACTGGTTTAACGAGCAGTACGTC.

As DNA, the CDR3 is TGTGCCAGCAGCTTGGGGGGACAGTCCGGGGACGGTGGCTACACCTTC. Translating it yields CASSLGGQSGDGGYTF. J is TRBJ1-2 and V is TRBV5-5, with 7 bases aligning to TRBD1. Germline CDR1 is SGHKS and CDR2 is YYEKEE (reference sequence). The V segment lost 0 bases and the J segment 7 bases; nucleotides outside the gene matches: 12. This CDR3 has 16 residues.

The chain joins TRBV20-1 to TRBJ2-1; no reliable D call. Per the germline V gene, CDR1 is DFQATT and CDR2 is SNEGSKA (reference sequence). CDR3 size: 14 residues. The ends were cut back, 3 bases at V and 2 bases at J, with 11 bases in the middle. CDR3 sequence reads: CSASRKGPYNEQFF. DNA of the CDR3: TGCAGTGCTAGTCGAAAGGGTCCCTACAATGAGCAGTTCTTC.

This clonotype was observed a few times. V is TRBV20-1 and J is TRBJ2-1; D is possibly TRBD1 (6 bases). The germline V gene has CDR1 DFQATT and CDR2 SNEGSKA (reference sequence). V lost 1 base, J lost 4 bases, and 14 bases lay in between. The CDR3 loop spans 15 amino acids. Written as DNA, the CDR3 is TGCAGTGCTAGAGGGGCAGGGGACCCTTACAATGAGCAGTTCTTC. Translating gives CSARGAGDPYNEQFF.

The CDR3 spells CASAGAGPGSNEQFF. The CDR3 DNA is TGTGCCAGCGCGGGTGCGGGACCGGGTAGCAATGAGCAGTTCTTC. The chain recombines TRBV6-5 with TRBJ2-1; D possibly corresponds to TRBD2 (6 bases). The CDR3 sequence is 15 residues long. Trimming pared 8 bases from V and 6 bases from J, leaving 20 bases between. Per the germline V gene, CDR1 is MNHEY and CDR2 is SVGAGI.

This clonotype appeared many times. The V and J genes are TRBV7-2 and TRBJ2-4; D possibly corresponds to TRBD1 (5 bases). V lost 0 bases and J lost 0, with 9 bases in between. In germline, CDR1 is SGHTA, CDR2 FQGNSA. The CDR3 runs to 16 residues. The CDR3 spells CASSLAQGIAKNIQYF. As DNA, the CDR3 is TGTGCCAGCAGCTTAGCGCAGGGTATAGCCAAAAACATTCAGTACTTC.

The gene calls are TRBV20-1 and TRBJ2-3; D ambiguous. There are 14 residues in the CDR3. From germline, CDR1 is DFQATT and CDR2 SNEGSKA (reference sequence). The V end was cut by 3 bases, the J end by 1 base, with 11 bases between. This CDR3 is CSARRHVGTDTQYF. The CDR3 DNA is TGCAGTGCTAGGCGCCACGTAGGCACAGATACGCAGTATTTT.

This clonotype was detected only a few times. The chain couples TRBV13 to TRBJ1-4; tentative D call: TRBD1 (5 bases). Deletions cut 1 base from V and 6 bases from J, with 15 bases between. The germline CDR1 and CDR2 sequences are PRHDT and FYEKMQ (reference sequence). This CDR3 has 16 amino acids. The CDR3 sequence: CASSLEGRGNDEKLFF. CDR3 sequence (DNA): TGTGCCAGCAGCTTAGAAGGAAGGGGTAACGATGAAAAACTGTTTTTT.

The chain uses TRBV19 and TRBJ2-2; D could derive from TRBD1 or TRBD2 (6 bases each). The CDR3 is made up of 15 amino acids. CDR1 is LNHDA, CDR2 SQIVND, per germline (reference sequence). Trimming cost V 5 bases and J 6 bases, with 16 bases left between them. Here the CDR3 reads CASSFLGGVPGELFF. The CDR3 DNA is TGTGCCAGTAGTTTTTTGGGGGGCGTTCCCGGGGAGCTGTTTTTT.

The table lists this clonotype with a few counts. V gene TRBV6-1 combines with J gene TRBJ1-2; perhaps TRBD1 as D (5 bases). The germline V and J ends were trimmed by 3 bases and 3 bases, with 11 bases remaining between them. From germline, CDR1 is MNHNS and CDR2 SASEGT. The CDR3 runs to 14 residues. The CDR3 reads CASSDPGTDYGYTF. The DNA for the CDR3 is TGTGCCAGCAGTGACCCCGGGACGGACTATGGCTACACCTTC.

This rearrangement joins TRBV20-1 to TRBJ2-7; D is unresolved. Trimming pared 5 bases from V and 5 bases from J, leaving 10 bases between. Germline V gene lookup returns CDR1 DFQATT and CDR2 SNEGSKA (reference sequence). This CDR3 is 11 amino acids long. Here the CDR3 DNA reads TGCAGTGCTGCTCCCTTTGACGAGCAGTACGTC. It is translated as CSAAPFDEQYV.

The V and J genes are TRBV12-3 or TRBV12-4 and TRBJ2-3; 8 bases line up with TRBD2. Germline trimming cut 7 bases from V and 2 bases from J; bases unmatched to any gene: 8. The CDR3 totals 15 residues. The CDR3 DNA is TGTGCCAGCATCTTTCGGGGGGGGAACACAGATACGCAGTATTTT. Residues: CASIFRGGNTDTQYF.

CDR3 region: CASSESLSNQPQHF. CDR3 coding DNA: TGTGCCAGCAGTGAATCTCTCTCAAATCAGCCCCAGCATTTT. The J gene is TRBJ1-5, the V gene TRBV25-1; D unresolved. Trimming shortened V by 1 base and J by 4 bases, and 8 bases separated the two germline ends. Germline loops: CDR1 MGHDK, CDR2 SYGVNS. The CDR3 is 14 amino acids.

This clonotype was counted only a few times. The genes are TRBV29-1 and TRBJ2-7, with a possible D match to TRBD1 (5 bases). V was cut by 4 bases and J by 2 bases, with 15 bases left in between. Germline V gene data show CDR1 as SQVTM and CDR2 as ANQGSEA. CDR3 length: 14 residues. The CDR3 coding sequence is TGCAGCGTTGTCTTGTTCAGGGTGACCTACGAGCAGTACTTC. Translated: CSVVLFRVTYEQYF.

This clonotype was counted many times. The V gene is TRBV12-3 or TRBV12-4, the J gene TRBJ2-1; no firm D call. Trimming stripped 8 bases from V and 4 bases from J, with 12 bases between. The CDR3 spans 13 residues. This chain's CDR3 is CASSLDHYNEQFF. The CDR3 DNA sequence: TGTGCCAGCTCCCTGGACCATTACAATGAGCAGTTCTTC.